This TCR beta chain was profiled in a study of resident and recirculating memory T cells in vitiligo. Study-level background: Epidermis came from shave biopsies of lesional and nonlesional sites, plus PBMCs. Findings and limits, study-wide: Vitiligo lesions lacked a unique dominant clone, and clonality varied.

Points on this clone: Its specificity is unknown.

Per the germline V gene, CDR1 is MGHRA and CDR2 is YSYEKL. The CDR3 contains 17 residues. The V and J ends lost 0 bases and 5 bases respectively, with 18 bases between them. Confetti depigmentation, marking active vitiligo, was absent in these patients. Patients had received no treatment within the previous three months. Repertoires were generated with immunoSEQ multiplex PCR, while TCRdb's copy carries only in-frame clones and drops some. The data hold tens of thousands of clones, with under 95% observed a single time. Sequencing input: blood. This receptor was identified in a male donor with vitiligo. The chain employs TRBV4-1 and TRBJ2-3, with D perhaps matching TRBD2 (6 bases). This CDR3 reads CASSQERVASAGDTQYF. CDR3 in DNA: TGCGCCAGCAGCCAAGAAAGAGTGGCTAGCGCCGGAGATACGCAGTATTTT.